What follows are 3 T cell receptor beta chains derived from one specimen sequenced in a study of blood T cell repertoires in COVID-19 (dated by TCRdb to the early 2020s). Library preparation used the immunoSEQ multiplex PCR assay. The table was pulled from immuneACCESS by TCRdb, which kept in-frame rearrangements only. Such tables lose some clones; where checked, under half of the loss comes from unresolved V genes, and the rest has no known cause. This sample holds roughly 260,000 clones; roughly 86% were observed only once. The ten largest clones represent 2.5% to 3% of the sample. The specimen sequenced was PBMCs or T cells enriched from blood (not recorded which). Every receptor here comes from a woman aged 25 to 45 with acute COVID-19.

The chain is built from TRBV5-1 and TRBJ2-2, with D possibly TRBD2 on 5 matching bases. Per germline, CDR1 SGHRS and CDR2 YFSETQ. V was clipped by 2 bases and J by 7 bases, with 12 bases between them. The CDR3 covers 14 residues. In DNA, the CDR3 is TGCGCCAGCAGCTTAGCGGTATCAAGCGGGGAGCTGTTTTTT. Its translation is CASSLAVSSGELFF.

This CDR3 is CASSLTETTEAFF. CDR3 bases: TGTGCCAGCAGTTTGACGGAGACCACTGAAGCTTTCTTT. J is TRBJ1-1 and V is TRBV12-3 or TRBV12-4; D remains unclear. The germline V and J ends were trimmed by 3 bases and 4 bases, with 9 bases remaining between them. The CDR3 is made up of 13 amino acids.

This rearrangement joins TRBV11-2 to TRBJ1-2; 9 nucleotides line up with TRBD1. This CDR3 has 15 amino acids. Germline values: CDR1 SGHAT, CDR2 FQNNGV. Trimming cost V 4 bases and J 3 bases; bases outside gene matches: 6. This CDR3 reads CASSYLGQGDYGYTF. The CDR3 coding sequence is TGTGCCAGCAGCTACTTGGGACAGGGCGACTATGGCTACACCTTC.